This is a list of T cell receptor beta chains from one sample in a study of blood T cell repertoires in COVID-19. Using immunoSEQ multiplex PCR, the repertoire was profiled, and TCRdb retains in-frame clones only, with some absent. The sample holds roughly 120,000 clones, approximately 80% seen once. The sample comprised peripheral blood. The receptors here all came from a woman older than 75 with active or convalescent COVID-19. Both conserved end residues are part of each CDR3. D genes are given only for firm matches. A clone size is listed for some rows: how often the clone was seen (once, few, many), or a class if it is expanded.

v_gene	abundance	j_gene	len	d_gene	CDR3aa	CDR3nt
TRBV12-3/TRBV12-4	.	TRBJ1-6	13	.	CASSSGGPSPLHF	TGTGCCAGCAGTTCCGGGGGTCCCTCACCCCTCCACTTT
TRBV5-8	.	TRBJ1-5	15	TRBD1	CASSSGTGKDQPQHF	TGTGCCAGCAGTTCCGGGACAGGGAAGGATCAGCCCCAGCATTTT
TRBV11-2	.	TRBJ2-1	15	TRBD2	CASSLILAGDNEQFF	TGTGCCAGCAGCTTAATACTAGCGGGGGACAATGAGCAGTTCTTC
TRBV12-3/TRBV12-4	.	TRBJ2-1	12	TRBD2	CASSLWVAGSFF	TGTGCCAGCAGTTTATGGGTAGCGGGTTCGTTCTTC
TRBV20-1	.	TRBJ2-3	14	TRBD2	CSASTSGSPDTQYF	TGCAGTGCTAGTACTAGCGGGAGCCCAGATACGCAGTATTTT
TRBV30	.	TRBJ2-7	11	.	CAWSGGHEQYF	TGTGCCTGGAGTGGCGGCCACGAGCAGTACTTC
TRBV29-1	.	TRBJ2-7	13	.	CSVVERVTYEQYF	TGCAGCGTTGTAGAGCGCGTAACTTACGAGCAGTACTTC
TRBV7-8	.	TRBJ2-7	14	TRBD1	CASSPGTVGLIGYF	TGTGCCAGCAGCCCAGGGACAGTCGGGCTGATCGGGTACTTC
TRBV5-6	.	TRBJ2-7	14	.	CASGRDFTSYEQYF	TGTGCCAGCGGTAGGGACTTTACCTCCTACGAGCAGTACTTC
TRBV6-5	.	TRBJ1-6	15	TRBD1	CASSTRGSHNSPLHF	TGTGCCAGCAGTACCAGGGGGAGTCATAATTCACCCCTCCACTTT
TRBV29-1	.	TRBJ2-1	13	TRBD1	CSVDPGQGSEQFF	TGCAGCGTTGACCCAGGACAGGGTAGTGAGCAGTTCTTC
TRBV18	.	TRBJ2-5	16	.	CASSLLGGQRQETQYF	TGTGCCAGCTCGCTACTGGGCGGGCAGCGACAAGAGACCCAGTACTTC
TRBV4-1	once	TRBJ2-7	15	TRBD1	CASSQNGQGAYEQYF	TGCGCCAGCAGCCAAAATGGACAGGGGGCCTACGAGCAGTACTTC
TRBV21-1	.	TRBJ2-3	17	.	CASSEGTSGFGADTQYF	TGTGCCAGCAGTGAAGGGACTAGCGGGTTTGGGGCAGATACGCAGTATTTT
TRBV7-2	.	TRBJ1-2	14	TRBD1	CASSAAGGLYGYTF	TGTGCCAGCAGCGCAGCAGGGGGCCTCTATGGCTACACCTTC
TRBV5-6	medium-sized	TRBJ1-2	13	.	CASSLRNGEGYTF	TGTGCCAGCAGCTTGAGGAACGGGGAGGGCTACACCTTC
TRBV9	.	TRBJ2-1	15	TRBD2	CASSPAPGLPNEQFF	TGTGCCAGCAGCCCGGCACCGGGACTACCTAATGAGCAGTTCTTC
TRBV7-9	.	TRBJ2-5	15	TRBD2	CASSLASGRSETQYF	TGTGCCAGCAGCTTGGCTAGCGGGAGGTCAGAGACCCAGTACTTC
TRBV29-1	.	TRBJ2-7	14	TRBD2	CSAVGLAGSYEQYF	TGCAGCGCTGTCGGCCTAGCGGGTTCCTACGAGCAGTACTTC
TRBV19	.	TRBJ2-7	16	TRBD2	CASSMTTSGITYEQYF	TGTGCCAGTAGTATGACTACTAGCGGGATTACCTACGAGCAGTACTTC
TRBV18	.	TRBJ1-3	14	.	CASSPGHSGNTIYF	TGTGCCAGCTCACCGGGGCACTCTGGAAACACCATATATTTT
TRBV5-6	.	TRBJ2-7	14	TRBD2	CASSLRAGVYEQYF	TGTGCCAGCAGCTTGAGGGCGGGAGTCTACGAGCAGTACTTC
TRBV6-5	few	TRBJ1-2	14	TRBD1	CASSSGTGVYGYTF	TGTGCCAGCAGTTCGGGGACAGGGGTATATGGCTACACCTTC
TRBV9	.	TRBJ2-3	15	TRBD1	CASRSPGTGQDTQYF	TGTGCCAGCAGATCTCCCGGGACAGGGCAAGATACGCAGTATTTT
TRBV19	.	TRBJ2-2	16	TRBD2	CASTGSAGVGTGELFF	TGTGCCAGTACGGGGAGTGCGGGAGTCGGCACCGGGGAGCTGTTTTTT
TRBV6-1	.	TRBJ1-2	15	.	CASSEALGQGYGYTF	TGTGCCAGCAGTGAAGCGCTGGGTCAGGGGTATGGCTACACCTTC
TRBV9	.	TRBJ1-4	18	TRBD1	CASIGLGTAPPTNEKLFF	TGTGCCAGCATCGGTCTCGGGACAGCCCCTCCAACTAATGAAAAACTGTTTTTT
TRBV6-6	few	TRBJ2-2	13	.	CASVSGVTGELFF	TGTGCCAGCGTCTCGGGAGTAACCGGGGAGCTGTTTTTT
TRBV7-3	.	TRBJ2-2	15	.	CASSVSPTSTGELFF	TGTGCCAGCAGCGTCAGCCCTACTAGTACCGGGGAGCTGTTTTTT
TRBV28	.	TRBJ1-2	16	TRBD1	CASSSGAAGGFYGYTF	TGTGCCAGCAGTTCAGGAGCAGCAGGGGGCTTCTATGGCTACACCTTC
TRBV2	once	TRBJ1-4	14	TRBD1	CASSGQGSNEKLFF	TGTGCCAGCAGTGGACAGGGATCGAATGAAAAACTGTTTTTT
TRBV27	.	TRBJ2-7	15	TRBD1	CASRVSGTGAYEQYF	TGTGCCAGCAGGGTCTCCGGGACAGGGGCCTACGAGCAGTACTTC
TRBV5-1	.	TRBJ2-1	15	.	CASSVRPEGRNEQFF	TGCGCCAGCAGCGTGCGACCGGAGGGCCGGAATGAGCAGTTCTTC
TRBV18	.	TRBJ2-1	14	TRBD1	CASSPVQGIIEQFF	TGTGCCAGCTCACCCGTACAGGGGATAATTGAGCAGTTCTTC
TRBV10-3	.	TRBJ2-2	15	.	CASSWGAGVIGELFF	TGTGCCAGCTCCTGGGGGGCGGGAGTTATCGGGGAGCTGTTTTTT